The subject of this entry is one T cell receptor (beta chain). Its antigen remains unknown. The data were taken from a study of cytomegalovirus exposure and HLA in healthy donors. Study-level results: One variant, a missense change in DCLRE1C, was linked in a later analysis to TCR beta V- and J-gene trimming. Under in vitro conditions, a few CMV-associated chains were confirmed as specific for CMV antigens.

PCR primers comprised 60 Vbeta and 13 Jbeta primers. Profiling relied on immunoSEQ multiplex PCR, and the TCRdb table lists in-frame clones only, not all of them. The sample gives 270,000 or so clones, about 93% of which show up once; 1.7% is in the top ten. The CDR3 consists of 13 residues. Trimming left V 4 bases short and J 0 bases short, with 7 bases between. Germline V lookup: CDR1 SGHNT, CDR2 YENEEA. This TCR came from a girl aged 2 to 9 in good health and CMV-seronegative. The chain joins TRBV11-3 to TRBJ2-7; possible D gene TRBD2, 5 bases. The sequencing input was PBMCs. CDR3 bases: TGTGCCAGCAGCTCGAGCGGCTCCTACGAGCAGTACTTC. Its protein is CASSSSGSYEQYF. Drawing the rest from reference TRBV11-3 and TRBJ2-7, the complete variable domain is EAGVVQSPRYKIIEKKQPVAFWCNPISGHNTLYWYLQNLGQGPELLIRYENEEAVDDSQLPKDRFSAERLKGVDSTLKIQPAELGDSAVYLCASSSSGSYEQYFGPGTRLTVT.